Presented here are 13 T cell receptor beta chains from one specimen sequenced in a study of T-cell memory formation after mild COVID-19. TCRdb independently ran MiXCR on the 5' RACE reads; one entry per CDR3 protein. The table includes approximately 260,000 distinct CDR3 sequences, around 15% detected once. Input material: PBMCs or a T cell subset sorted from them (not recorded which). These receptors were obtained from a man aged 18 to 29 who had mild COVID-19 (a few samples of this study predate the infection). Cell type and time point are not known.

This clonotype was detected only a few times. The V gene is TRBV12-3 or TRBV12-4, the J gene TRBJ1-1; TRBD1 matches 7 bases. Trimming removed 0 bases from V and 6 bases from J; junction bases left unmatched: 4. This CDR3 region has 14 residues. CDR3 in amino acids: CASSLAQGVSEAFF. CDR3 coding DNA: TGTGCCAGCAGTTTAGCGCAGGGGGTATCTGAAGCTTTCTTT.

There are a few counts of this clonotype. The chain links TRBV4-3 to TRBJ1-2; no firm D call. The germline V gene encodes CDR1 LGHNA and CDR2 YSLEER. This CDR3 comprises 14 residues. Trimming cost V 0 bases and J 1 base, with 6 bases left between them. CDR3 DNA sequence: TGCGCCAGCAGCCAAGATTGGCTTAACTATGGCTACACCTTC. Residues: CASSQDWLNYGYTF.

The sample holds one count of this clonotype. J is TRBJ1-1 and V is TRBV20-1; D gene ambiguous. Per germline, CDR1 DFQATT and CDR2 SNEGSKA (reference sequence). The CDR3 runs 13 residues. The ends were cut back, 3 bases at V and 6 bases at J, with 14 bases in the middle. CDR3 amino acids: CSASLAAEPEAFF. In DNA form, the CDR3 reads TGCAGTGCTAGTCTAGCGGCAGAACCTGAAGCTTTCTTT.

The rearrangement joins TRBV7-2 to TRBJ1-1; TRBD1 is a possible D gene (5 bases). CDR1 is SGHTA and CDR2 is FQGNSA in the germline V gene. The CDR3 is made up of 14 amino acids. Between the trimmed V and J ends, which lost 4 bases and 4 bases, there was a span of 13 bases. The CDR3 DNA sequence: TGTGCCAGCAGCTCCGGGCGGGGGGGCACTGAAGCTTTCTTT. Its protein product is CASSSGRGGTEAFF.

The chain uses TRBV11-2 and TRBJ2-1; 9 nucleotides align to TRBD1. Germline V CDR1 and CDR2: SGHAT, FQNNGV. The V segment lost 1 base and the J segment 4 bases; nucleotides outside the gene matches: 2. The CDR3 length is 15 residues. This CDR3 is CASSLGTGEYNEQFF. In DNA, the CDR3 is TGTGCCAGCAGCTTAGGGACAGGGGAATACAATGAGCAGTTCTTC.

The CDR3 nucleotides are TGTGCCAGCAGCGCTCTAGCGGGGGGTATCACCGGGGAGCTGTTTTTT. Protein sequence: CASSALAGGITGELFF. The chain is built from TRBV5-5 and TRBJ2-2; TRBD2 matches 11 bases. This CDR3 region has 16 residues. The V gene end was trimmed by 4 bases and the J gene end by 4 bases; junction bases not matched to a gene: 6. Germline V gene data show CDR1 as SGHKS and CDR2 as YYEKEE (reference sequence).

This sequence joins TRBV9 and TRBJ1-2; no clear D gene. Trimming stripped 0 bases from V and 8 bases from J, with 17 bases between. CDR1 SGDLS and CDR2 YYNGEE come from the germline V gene. This CDR3 is built from 15 residues. The CDR3 sequence: CASSVESSNWSGYTF. The CDR3 nucleotides are TGTGCCAGCAGCGTAGAGAGTTCCAATTGGAGCGGCTACACCTTC.

The gene calls are TRBV6-2 or TRBV6-3 and TRBJ1-2; D remains ambiguous. V lost 2 bases to trimming and J lost 2 bases, with 15 bases between them. The length of the CDR3 is 16 residues. Germline V gene sequence: CDR1 MNHEY, CDR2 SVGEGT. The CDR3 region is CASSYGFGGRNYGYTF. The CDR3 DNA sequence: TGTGCCAGCAGTTACGGCTTTGGTGGACGAAACTATGGCTACACCTTC.

Concerning this clonotype itself: Relative to the germline gene, one junction end is altered; a read error may explain this. The V call is TRBV7-2, the J call TRBJ2-2; TRBD1 might be the D (6 bases). CDR1 is SGHTA, CDR2 FQGNSA, per germline. The CDR3 is made up of 16 amino acids. CDR3 region: CASSLVYRVDTGELSF. In DNA form, the CDR3 reads TGTGCCAGCAGCTTAGTTTACAGGGTGGACACCGGGGAGCTGTCTTTT.

The chain is built from TRBV3-1 and TRBJ1-5; 9 bases map to TRBD1. This CDR3 is 16 amino acids long. Germline CDR1 and CDR2: LGHDT and YNNKEL (reference sequence). The V segment lost 0 bases and the J segment 6 bases; nucleotides outside the gene matches: 6. CDR3 sequence reads: CASSQDVGQGPQPQHF. The CDR3 bases are TGTGCCAGCAGCCAAGATGTGGGACAGGGCCCTCAGCCCCAGCATTTT.

This clonotype was detected only a few times. V usage is TRBV7-9 and J usage is TRBJ2-1; unclear D gene. Germline CDR1 and CDR2: SEHNR and FQNEAQ (reference sequence). V was shortened by 5 bases and J by 5 bases, with 16 bases between the two germline ends. The CDR3 sequence is 15 residues long. This chain's CDR3 is CASSLGWVSHNEQFF. DNA of the CDR3: TGTGCCAGCAGCCTCGGATGGGTGTCCCACAATGAGCAGTTCTTC.

This rearrangement joins TRBV20-1 to TRBJ2-3; a weak D match, TRBD1 (7 bases). CDR1 is DFQATT and CDR2 is SNEGSKA in the germline V gene (reference sequence). V lost 0 bases and J lost 5, with 21 bases in between. This CDR3 is built from 17 residues. The CDR3 protein is CSARDRRGLSEGDTQYF. DNA of the CDR3: TGCAGTGCTAGAGATCGGAGGGGGCTATCCGAGGGAGATACGCAGTATTTT.

The rearrangement joins TRBV20-1 to TRBJ2-5; the match to TRBD1 covers 7 bases. CDR3 length equals 15 residues. Germline-derived CDR1 and CDR2 are DFQATT and SNEGSKA (reference sequence). J lost 5 bases, V lost 6 bases, and 15 bases had no gene match. The CDR3 DNA reads as TGCAGTGCGCCGCAATTCGGGACAGTAGGGGAGACCCAGTACTTC. It codes for CSAPQFGTVGETQYF.